Listed below are T cell receptor beta chains from one sample, sequenced in a study of blood T cells in healthy people across ages. TCRdb ran MiXCR on the 5' RACE reads and lists one entry per CDR3 protein. The sample holds 1.5 million to 2 million distinct CDR3 sequences, about 50% seen once. Sequenced sample: blood. The receptor set was obtained from a woman aged 40 to 50 in good health. CDR3s include the opening cysteine and the closing phenylalanine or tryptophan. Not every row has a clone size; where given, it reads once, few, many or a size class.

TRBJ2-3,TRBV6-2/TRBV6-3,.,16,CASSYNGIGSADTQYF
TRBJ1-1,TRBV12-5,.,15,CASGLDDRRNTEAFF
TRBJ2-5,TRBV9,few,12,CASSGIDGTQYF
TRBJ2-7,TRBV20-1,.,14,CSATAGRGPYEQYF
TRBJ1-2,TRBV5-1,few,14,CASSLDFGPDGYTF
TRBJ1-4,TRBV25-1,.,15,CASAQPGTGVEKLFF
TRBJ1-2,TRBV25-1,.,12,CASSVKGYGYTF
TRBJ2-3,TRBV7-2,.,14,CASSLEASHVGQYF
TRBJ1-5,TRBV15,.,14,CATSTLGGNQPQHF
.,TRBV20-1,.,15,CSTDRAGLRTYEQYF
TRBJ2-5,TRBV12-3/TRBV12-4,few,14,CASSFGAGTETQYF
TRBJ1-2,TRBV6-2/TRBV6-3,few,13,CASSYNGPYGYTF
.,TRBV29-1,.,12,CSVGRGSETQYF
TRBJ2-1,TRBV5-1,.,14,CASRGDRGVNEQFF
TRBJ2-1,TRBV5-5,few,15,CASSPGEAGLSQQFF
TRBJ1-2,TRBV6-6,.,13,CAGLQDRGQGYTF
TRBJ1-2,TRBV6-5,.,15,CASSQQGGAGYGYTF
TRBJ2-6,TRBV20-1,.,17,CSARDPYRRSGANVLTF
TRBJ2-7,TRBV7-6,.,16,CASSTDWAGPGRAQYF
TRBJ1-2,TRBV12-3/TRBV12-4,.,14,CASSKVPGKGGYTF
TRBJ2-7,TRBV20-1,.,13,CSARASSVREQYF
TRBJ2-3,TRBV4-3,.,13,CASRDKGTDTQYF
TRBJ2-7,TRBV12-3/TRBV12-4,.,16,CASSSFPGTSSYEQYF
TRBJ2-7,TRBV6-6,many,12,CASSNQGNEQYF
TRBJ2-1,TRBV2,few,14,CARGTGTGGSEQFF
TRBJ2-4,TRBV5-1,.,15,CASSYFGDRGQEQYF
TRBJ2-4,TRBV6-2/TRBV6-3,few,11,CASQEGYIQYF
TRBJ1-5,TRBV28,few,17,CASSFFRGREGNQPQHF
TRBJ1-1,TRBV4-3,.,16,CASSQDLQGINTEAFF
TRBJ2-1,TRBV2,few,14,CASSETGRKDEQFF
TRBJ2-5,TRBV5-6,.,16,CASSMTPGLSKETQYF
TRBJ2-5,TRBV4-2,many,20,CASSQGSGDRLTRVQETQYF
TRBJ1-3,TRBV27,.,16,CASSFGGTSSGNTIYF
TRBJ2-6,TRBV5-1,.,16,CASSLAASTGANVLTF
TRBJ2-3,TRBV29-1,few,14,CSVEAYRSTDTQYF
TRBJ2-1,TRBV12-3/TRBV12-4,.,18,CASSFRGTTLSSYNEQFF
TRBJ2-1,TRBV27,.,16,CASKFAGTSGYNEQFF
TRBJ1-4,TRBV12-3/TRBV12-4,.,18,CASSFRQGAAWTNEKLFF
TRBJ2-1,TRBV5-1,.,18,CASSSGLAGGPFYNEQFF
TRBJ2-2,TRBV4-1,.,17,CASSQDRASRNTGELFF
TRBJ1-1,TRBV15,.,15,CATSRSREMNTEAFF
TRBJ1-2,TRBV4-3,.,15,CASSPLQAGYDGYTF
.,TRBV2,.,14,CASSERVGQNIQYF
TRBJ2-7,TRBV5-1,.,13,CASSWTPTYEQYF
TRBJ2-7,TRBV6-1,.,12,CASTVPTHEQYF
TRBJ2-3,TRBV4-3,.,15,CVSRSSTGNADTQYF
TRBJ1-2,TRBV9,few,13,CASSSGLPYGYTF
TRBJ2-5,TRBV6-5,.,16,CASYPSVGVEEETQYF
TRBJ2-1,TRBV7-2,few,14,CATKDRATYNEQFF